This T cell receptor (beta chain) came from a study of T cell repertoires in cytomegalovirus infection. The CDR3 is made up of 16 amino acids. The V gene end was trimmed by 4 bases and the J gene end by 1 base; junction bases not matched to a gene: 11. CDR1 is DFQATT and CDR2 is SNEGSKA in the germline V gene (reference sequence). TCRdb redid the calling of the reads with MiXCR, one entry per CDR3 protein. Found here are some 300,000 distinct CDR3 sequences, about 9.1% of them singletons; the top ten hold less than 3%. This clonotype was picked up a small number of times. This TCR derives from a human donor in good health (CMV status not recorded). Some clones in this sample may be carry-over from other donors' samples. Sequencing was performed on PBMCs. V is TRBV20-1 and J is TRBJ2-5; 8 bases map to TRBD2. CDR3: CSANPLSGGFQETQYF. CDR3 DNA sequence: TGCAGTGCTAATCCCCTCAGCGGGGGATTCCAAGAGACCCAGTACTTC.